Listed below are T cell receptor beta chains from one sample, sequenced in a study of blood T cell repertoires in COVID-19. The data were produced by immunoSEQ multiplex PCR, yet TCRdb's version contains in-frame clones alone and is incomplete. The sample has 70,000 to 85,000 clones, around 80% seen once; the top ten hold roughly two fifths. The sample was peripheral blood. Receptors originate from an elderly man with active or convalescent COVID-19. Each CDR3 is given with its conserved first and last residue. D genes are given only for firm matches. Clone size is shown for a subset of rows, as once, few, many or a class of expanded clone.

TRBV7-2	14	.	TRBJ1-2	TRBD1	CASSNRGRYYGYTF	TGTGCCAGCAGCAACAGGGGGCGCTACTATGGCTACACCTTC
TRBV19	14	few	TRBJ1-5	.	CASTRERGTQPQHF	TGTGCCAGCACCCGGGAGAGGGGAACTCAGCCCCAGCATTTT
TRBV9	15	.	TRBJ2-7	.	CASSAGTSGSYEQYF	TGTGCCAGCAGCGCAGGGACATCGGGATCCTACGAGCAGTACTTC
TRBV2	14	.	TRBJ1-5	TRBD1	CASSVETGDQPQHF	TGTGCCAGCAGTGTCGAGACAGGGGACCAGCCCCAGCATTTT
TRBV5-1	18	.	TRBJ2-6	TRBD1	CASSLDRQGYSGANVLTF	TGCGCCAGCAGCTTGGATCGACAGGGGTACTCTGGGGCCAACGTCCTGACTTTC
TRBV18	13	.	TRBJ1-5	.	CASSPRDTGPQHF	TGTGCCAGCTCACCAAGGGACACCGGGCCCCAGCATTTT
TRBV9	16	.	TRBJ1-2	TRBD1	CASSVGGQGVGYGYTF	TGTGCCAGCAGCGTAGGGGGACAGGGTGTAGGCTATGGCTACACCTTC
TRBV28	17	once	TRBJ1-1	.	CASSIWAAVKVNTEAFF	TGTGCCAGCAGTATCTGGGCAGCCGTAAAGGTGAACACTGAAGCTTTCTTT
TRBV6-2/TRBV6-3	17	.	TRBJ2-2	TRBD2	CASSYKSLAGRTGELFF	TGTGCCAGCAGTTACAAATCCCTAGCGGGGCGAACCGGGGAGCTGTTTTTT
TRBV28	16	.	TRBJ2-1	TRBD2	CASSLATSGDYNEQFF	TGTGCCAGCAGTTTGGCAACTAGCGGGGATTACAATGAGCAGTTCTTC
TRBV5-1	14	once	TRBJ1-2	.	CASSREVSNYGYTF	TGCGCCAGCAGCCGAGAAGTCTCTAACTATGGCTACACCTTC
TRBV19	16	.	TRBJ1-1	.	CASSIDFRARNTEAFF	TGTGCCAGTAGTATAGATTTCAGGGCCCGGAACACTGAAGCTTTCTTT
TRBV6-5	14	.	TRBJ2-5	.	CASSPPARGETQYF	TGTGCCAGCAGCCCCCCCGCTCGGGGGGAGACCCAGTACTTC
TRBV28	12	.	TRBJ1-2	.	CASSYSSPGYTF	TGTGCCAGCAGTTACTCTAGCCCTGGCTACACCTTC
TRBV15	14	.	TRBJ1-2	.	CATSRGRDHYGYTF	TGTGCCACCAGCAGAGGCAGGGATCACTATGGCTACACCTTC
TRBV6-5	14	.	TRBJ1-2	.	CASRPVGGGYGYTF	TGTGCCAGCAGGCCCGTTGGGGGGGGCTATGGCTACACCTTC
TRBV4-2	15	.	TRBJ1-5	.	CASRTELYSNQPQHF	TGTGCCAGCAGAACCGAGTTGTATAGCAATCAGCCCCAGCATTTT
TRBV7-9	14	.	TRBJ1-3	.	CASSPQGLGNTIYF	TGTGCCAGCAGCCCTCAGGGTTTGGGAAACACCATATATTTT
TRBV7-2	15	.	TRBJ1-5	.	CASSQLGGNNQPQHF	TGTGCCAGCAGCCAACTGGGAGGGAACAATCAGCCCCAGCATTTT
TRBV24-1	15	once	TRBJ2-7	TRBD2	CATSDPSGPSYEQYF	TGTGCCACCAGTGACCCTAGCGGACCATCCTACGAGCAGTACTTC
TRBV4-3	15	.	TRBJ2-6	.	CASSQALSGANVLTF	TGCGCCAGCAGCCAAGCGCTATCTGGGGCCAACGTCCTGACTTTC
TRBV11-1	12	.	TRBJ2-2	.	CASSFDTGELFF	TGTGCCAGCAGCTTCGACACCGGGGAGCTGTTTTTT
TRBV4-1	14	once	TRBJ1-2	TRBD1	CASSPGQAYYGYTF	TGCGCCAGCAGCCCTGGACAGGCCTACTATGGCTACACCTTC
TRBV19	16	few	TRBJ2-5	TRBD2	CASSIGGSGGRETQYF	TGTGCCAGTAGTATAGGCGGTAGCGGGGGCCGAGAGACCCAGTACTTC
TRBV18	15	.	TRBJ1-4	.	CASSERQATNEKLFF	TGTGCCAGCTCGGAGAGACAGGCAACTAATGAAAAACTGTTTTTT
TRBV18	12	.	TRBJ2-1	.	CASSPLGNEQFF	TGTGCCAGCTCACCACTCGGGAATGAGCAGTTCTTC
TRBV11-2	14	.	TRBJ1-4	.	CASSPDRQDEKLFF	TGTGCCAGCAGCCCCGACAGGCAGGATGAAAAACTGTTTTTT
TRBV5-4	15	.	TRBJ1-1	TRBD1	CASIGTGGPGTEAFF	TGTGCCAGTATCGGGACAGGGGGTCCGGGCACTGAAGCTTTCTTT
TRBV9	14	.	TRBJ2-7	.	CASSVGPFEGEQYF	TGTGCCAGCAGCGTAGGACCTTTTGAGGGAGAGCAGTACTTC
TRBV5-1	14	once	TRBJ2-5	TRBD1	CASTQQGIKETQYF	TGCGCCAGCACCCAACAGGGGATAAAAGAGACCCAGTACTTC
TRBV27	16	.	TRBJ2-5	.	CASSRLNTGRQETQYF	TGTGCCAGCAGCAGACTTAATACCGGGAGACAAGAGACCCAGTACTTC
TRBV7-9	13	.	TRBJ1-5	.	CASSLGIHQPQHF	TGTGCCAGCAGCTTGGGCATTCATCAGCCCCAGCATTTT
TRBV2	15	once	TRBJ2-7	TRBD1	CASKRGQGWIYEQYF	TGTGCCAGCAAAAGGGGGCAGGGGTGGATCTACGAGCAGTACTTC
TRBV14	16	.	TRBJ2-7	TRBD2	CASSQGLLAGVWEQYF	TGTGCCAGCAGCCAAGGACTACTAGCGGGAGTATGGGAGCAGTACTTC
TRBV7-2	15	.	TRBJ1-5	.	CASSLGGGGVQPQHF	TGTGCCAGCAGCTTAGGGGGGGGAGGGGTCCAGCCCCAGCATTTT
TRBV6-4	13	.	TRBJ1-5	.	CASSDGHNQPQHF	TGTGCCAGCAGTGACGGCCACAATCAGCCCCAGCATTTT